The 19 T cell receptor beta chains presented below share a single source sample, sequenced in a study of blood T cell repertoires in COVID-19 (dated by TCRdb to 2020 to 2021). Libraries were built with the immunoSEQ multiplex PCR assay. TCRdb mirrors the immuneACCESS table, restricted to in-frame sequences. Some clones are absent from its copies; in checked studies, under half trace to an unresolved V gene, and the reason for the others is unknown. The sample records around 40,000 clones, 70% to 90% of which are singletons. 4% to 5.5% of the sample is held by the ten biggest clonotypes. The sequenced material came from peripheral blood. The receptor set was obtained from a man in his sixties with COVID-19, enrolled during active disease.

This clone has a single count. The genes are TRBV7-8 and TRBJ2-4; D not resolved. CDR3 length: 17 residues. Looked up from germline, CDR1 is SGHVS and CDR2 is FQNEAQ. The V gene lost 3 bases and the J gene lost 3 bases, with 18 bases spanning the gap. This CDR3 is CASSLGARKGLKNIQYF. CDR3 in DNA: TGTGCCAGCAGCTTGGGCGCACGGAAAGGCCTCAAAAACATTCAGTACTTC.

This chain links TRBV30 with TRBJ2-2; 10 bases line up with TRBD2. V lost 1 base and J lost 7; bases outside the gene matches: 9. This CDR3 comprises 16 residues. Germline assignment: CDR1 GTSNPN and CDR2 SVGIG (reference sequence). The CDR3 DNA follows: TGTGCCTGGAGTGCCGCCCTAGCGGGAGTTATCGGGGAGCTGTTTTTT. Protein: CAWSAALAGVIGELFF.

The chain links TRBV5-1 to TRBJ1-3, with 7 bases fitting TRBD1. J gave up 2 bases and V 1 base, and 3 bases lay outside the gene matches. Germline-derived CDR1 and CDR2 are SGHRS and YFSETQ. This CDR3 spans 15 amino acids. The CDR3 nucleotides are TGCGCCAGCAGCTTGCAGGGGGGAACTGGAAACACCATATATTTT. Translation gives CASSLQGGTGNTIYF.

The chain couples TRBV3-1 (or the pseudogene TRBV3-2) to TRBJ1-4; D is undetermined. Trimming removed 5 bases from V and 10 bases from J, with 14 bases in between. The CDR3 loop spans 13 amino acids. The germline V gene encodes CDR1 LGHDT and CDR2 YNNKEL (reference sequence). This CDR3 is CASSTRTTGKLFF. DNA of the CDR3: TGTGCCAGCAGCACTCGAACTACGGGAAAACTGTTTTTT.

V usage is TRBV5-1 and J usage is TRBJ2-7; 10 bases line up with TRBD1. There are 15 residues in the CDR3. From germline, CDR1 is SGHRS and CDR2 YFSETQ. V shed 0 bases and J 3 bases; nucleotides not matched to a gene: 3. CDR3 DNA sequence: TGCGCCAGCAGCTTGGCTGGGACAGGGGTCTACGAGCAGTACTTC. It codes for CASSLAGTGVYEQYF.

This clone was seen a single time. V usage is TRBV28 and J usage is TRBJ1-5; D is ambiguous. CDR1 is MDHEN and CDR2 is SYDVKM in the germline V gene. Trimming took off 3 bases at V and 3 bases at J, with 12 bases between the two ends. There are 15 residues in the CDR3. The CDR3 DNA reads as TGTGCCAGCAGTTTTCGAGGCCTAAACAATCAGCCCCAGCATTTT. Translating gives CASSFRGLNNQPQHF.

The V call is TRBV30, the J call TRBJ1-6; 7 nucleotides match TRBD1. CDR1 GTSNPN and CDR2 SVGIG come from the germline V gene (reference sequence). CDR3 length: 15 residues. Unmatched junction bases numbered 9, after V lost 2 bases and J lost 8 bases. The chain's CDR3 is CAWSRQGGNYSPLHF. In DNA form, the CDR3 reads TGTGCCTGGAGTCGGCAGGGGGGAAATTATTCACCCCTCCACTTT.

The genes are TRBV6-5 and TRBJ1-4; 7 nucleotides line up with TRBD1. CDR1 MNHEY and CDR2 SVGAGI come from the germline V gene. CDR3 size: 13 residues. V shed 5 bases and J 8 bases; nucleotides not matched to a gene: 5. This chain's CDR3 is CASSTRDREKLFF. In DNA, the CDR3 is TGTGCCAGCAGTACAAGGGACAGAGAAAAACTGTTTTTT.

This chain connects TRBV3-1 (or the pseudogene TRBV3-2) to TRBJ2-7; D is ambiguous. The V and J ends lost 1 base and 0 bases respectively, with 10 bases between them. Germline assignment: CDR1 LGHDT and CDR2 YNNKEL (reference sequence). The CDR3 length is 15 residues. The CDR3 nucleotides read TGTGCCAGCAGCCAAGGGGCACTCAACTCCTACGAGCAGTACTTC. It yields the protein CASSQGALNSYEQYF.

This rearrangement joins TRBV2 to TRBJ2-7; D is undetermined. This CDR3 region has 14 residues. Trimming shortened V by 6 bases and J by 4 bases, and 16 bases separated the two germline ends. Germline CDR1 and CDR2: SNHLY and FYNNEI. The CDR3 here is CASRSDFLPYEQYF. The CDR3, as DNA: TGTGCCAGCAGATCCGACTTCCTCCCTTACGAGCAGTACTTC.

The chain has TRBV2 and TRBJ2-1; weak D call: TRBD2 (5 bases). Germline loops: CDR1 SNHLY, CDR2 FYNNEI. The CDR3 totals 13 residues. V was clipped by 2 bases and J by 10 bases, with 12 bases between them. CDR3 sequence reads: CASSERAGGEQFF. The CDR3 DNA is TGTGCCAGCAGTGAAAGGGCCGGAGGCGAGCAGTTCTTC.

V and J are TRBV11-2 and TRBJ2-3, with 8 bases fitting TRBD1. The CDR3 has 16 amino acids. Trimming cost V 5 bases and J 1 base; bases outside gene matches: 8. Germline V gene lookup returns CDR1 SGHAT and CDR2 FQNNGV. This CDR3 reads CASSPQGAFGTDTQYF. CDR3 in DNA: TGTGCCAGCAGCCCGCAGGGGGCGTTTGGCACAGATACGCAGTATTTT.

The chain has TRBV30 and TRBJ2-1; D is undetermined. Trimming removed 0 bases at V and 8 bases at J, with 20 bases between. The CDR3 has 16 amino acids. Germline CDR1 is GTSNPN and CDR2 is SVGIG (reference sequence). CDR3 in DNA: TGTGCCTGGAGTGTCGCCGGAGTTGGCCCTAGGTATGAGCAGTTCTTC. Encoded protein: CAWSVAGVGPRYEQFF. Combining the CDR3 with reference TRBV30 and TRBJ2-1 gives the whole variable domain SQTIHQWPATLVQPVGSPLSLECTVEGTSNPNLYWYRQAAGRGLQLLFYSVGIGQISSEVPQNLSASRPQDRQFILSSKKLLLSDSGFYLCAWSVAGVGPRYEQFFGPGTRLTVL.

The V and J genes are TRBV2 and TRBJ1-5; D possibly corresponds to TRBD1 (6 bases). Trimming left V 4 bases short and J 7 bases short, with 14 bases between. The CDR3 loop spans 14 amino acids. The V gene's germline CDR1 is SNHLY and CDR2 FYNNEI. DNA for the CDR3: TGTGCCAGCAGTGTAACAGGGAGCGAACAGCCCCAGCATTTT. It is translated as CASSVTGSEQPQHF.

This chain connects TRBV28 to TRBJ2-7; 9 bases are a match to TRBD1. V lost 6 bases to trimming and J lost 5 bases; unmatched junction nucleotides: 2. CDR3 size: 12 residues. The germline CDR1 and CDR2 sequences are MDHEN and SYDVKM. CDR3 region: CASRGQGNEQYF. In nucleotides, the CDR3 is TGTGCCAGCAGGGGACAGGGTAACGAGCAGTACTTC.

The chain recombines TRBV14 with TRBJ2-7; TRBD1 matches at 7 bases. The CDR3 is 15 amino acids. V shed 0 bases and J 6 bases; nucleotides not matched to a gene: 8. Germline-derived CDR1 and CDR2 are SGHDN and FVKESK. As DNA, the CDR3 is TGTGCCAGCAGCCAAGACCGGTGGACAGGCGGCGAGCAGTACTTC. Amino acids: CASSQDRWTGGEQYF. The full variable domain, rest sourced from reference TRBV14 and TRBJ2-7, is EAGVTQFPSHSVIEKGQTVTLRCDPISGHDNLYWYRRVMGKEIKFLLHFVKESKQDESGMPNNRFLAERTGGTYSTLKVQPAELEDSGVYFCASSQDRWTGGEQYFGPGTRLTVT.

The CDR3 DNA sequence: TGTGCCAGCAGTTTTGAGGCAGCCCAAAATTCACCCCTCCACTTT. Its translation: CASSFEAAQNSPLHF. This chain joins TRBV28 and TRBJ1-6; D unclear. V was cut by 3 bases and J by 7 bases, with 13 bases left in between. CDR3 size: 15 residues. CDR1 MDHEN and CDR2 SYDVKM come from the germline V gene.

This clone was counted once. J is TRBJ2-2 and V is TRBV9; D may be TRBD1 (6 bases). Trimming cost V 0 bases and J 2 bases, with 8 bases left between them. The CDR3 runs 15 residues. In germline, CDR1 is SGDLS, CDR2 YYNGEE. CDR3 loop: CASSVGTVNTGELFF. As DNA, the CDR3 is TGTGCCAGCAGCGTAGGGACAGTTAACACCGGGGAGCTGTTTTTT. Complete variable domain (other parts from reference TRBV9 and TRBJ2-2): DSGVTQTPKHLITATGQRVTLRCSPRSGDLSVYWYQQSLDQGLQFLIQYYNGEERAKGNILERFSAQQFPDLHSELNLSSLELGDSALYFCASSVGTVNTGELFFGEGSRLTVL.

The rearrangement links TRBV12-5 to TRBJ1-5, with TRBD1 identical over 9 bases. Germline-derived CDR1 and CDR2 are LGHNT and FRNRAP. CDR3 length: 14 residues. V shed 5 bases, J shed 4 bases, and the junction held 3 bases outside the gene matches. The CDR3 loop reads CASGQTGGNQPQHF. DNA for the CDR3: TGTGCTAGTGGTCAGACAGGGGGGAATCAGCCCCAGCATTTT. Using reference TRBV12-5 and TRBJ1-5 for the parts outside the CDR3, the full variable domain is DARVTQTPRHKVTEMGQEVTMRCQPILGHNTVFWYRQTMMQGLELLAYFRNRAPLDDSGMPKDRFSAEMPDATLATLKIQPSEPRDSAVYFCASGQTGGNQPQHFGDGTRLSIL.